These T cell receptor beta chains were read from a single sample in a study of blood T cell repertoires in COVID-19. Assay used: immunoSEQ multiplex PCR; TCRdb lists only in-frame clones, some missing. The repertoire includes 97,000 or so clones, about 91% of them detected once, and around 4% sits in the top ten. Sequencing used peripheral blood. These receptors all stem from a man between 18 and 29 years old with acute or convalescent COVID-19. Both conserved end residues are trimmed from each CDR3. D genes are given only for firm matches.

TRBJ2-7 | TRBD2 | TRBV5-6 | 15 | ASSLAPGGGVNYEQY
TRBJ1-1 | - | TRBV19 | 13 | ASSIDRGIGTEAF
TRBJ2-1 | TRBD1 | TRBV6-6 | 14 | ASSYPLLGQVDEQF
TRBJ2-1 | - | TRBV20-1 | 12 | SASTGMGYNEQF
TRBJ2-1 | - | TRBV9 | 13 | ASSVEALNYNEQF
TRBJ1-5 | - | TRBV15 | 13 | ATSRGSNLNQPQH
TRBJ1-5 | TRBD1 | TRBV10-1 | 15 | ASSVGDRDRVNQPQH
TRBJ2-1 | TRBD1 | TRBV20-1 | 13 | SASPLGQGNNEQF
TRBJ1-1 | - | TRBV5-6 | 12 | ASSLIDSNTEAF
TRBJ1-5 | - | TRBV21-1 | 16 | ASSRSGDRGCLSQPQH
TRBJ1-1 | TRBD1 | TRBV20-1 | 8 | SVLDREAF
TRBJ1-4 | - | TRBV9 | 11 | ASNRRTNEKLF
TRBJ1-2 | - | TRBV24-1 | 12 | ATSDFQGSYGYT
TRBJ1-4 | - | TRBV5-8 | 10 | ASSFSNEKLF
TRBJ1-1 | - | TRBV10-3 | 12 | AISESGVNTEAF
TRBJ2-7 | - | TRBV7-8 | 12 | ASSPTVGAYEQY
TRBJ1-6 | - | TRBV3-1/TRBV3-2 | 16 | ASSQDSFAGRLGSPLH
TRBJ1-1 | - | TRBV6-5 | 11 | ASRNGQNTEAF
TRBJ2-7 | TRBD2 | TRBV5-1 | 13 | ASSRLAGAVYEQY
TRBJ1-1 | TRBD1 | TRBV27 | 12 | ASSPQGAGTEAF
TRBJ1-1 | - | TRBV18 | 12 | ASSAELANTEAF
TRBJ1-5 | - | TRBV5-1 | 13 | ASSLGTDSNQPQH
TRBJ1-6 | - | TRBV6-5 | 13 | ASMRREAGYSPLH
TRBJ1-3 | TRBD1 | TRBV9 | 15 | ASSVHADRASGNTIY
TRBJ1-5 | TRBD1 | TRBV2 | 13 | ASRATGGGNQPQH
TRBJ2-3 | TRBD1 | TRBV6-5 | 12 | ATQTGPSTDTQY
TRBJ2-2 | - | TRBV19 | 14 | ASSNRGGRDTGELF
TRBJ1-2 | - | TRBV10-3 | 12 | AISQAATQNGYT
TRBJ1-4 | - | TRBV5-1 | 13 | ASSLDSATNEKLF
TRBJ1-4 | TRBD1 | TRBV5-1 | 14 | ASSSWTGDFNEKLF
TRBJ1-5 | - | TRBV25-1 | 12 | ASSGRNSNQPQH
TRBJ2-7 | - | TRBV5-1 | 15 | ASSLNGGAPSSYEQY
TRBJ2-1 | TRBD1 | TRBV2 | 12 | ASSAVQGANEQF
TRBJ1-1 | - | TRBV2 | 11 | ASTPRGGTEAF
TRBJ1-1 | TRBD1 | TRBV24-1 | 13 | ATSDAQGMNTEAF
TRBJ1-1 | TRBD1 | TRBV5-6 | 13 | ASSWGQGGDTEAF
TRBJ1-5 | - | TRBV24-1 | 13 | ATSEARADNQPQH
TRBJ1-6 | - | TRBV27 | 16 | ASSRVIGTQGRNSPLH
TRBJ2-5 | - | TRBV11-2 | 12 | ASSVARNQETQY
TRBJ2-7 | - | TRBV6-5 | 10 | ALGTPLYEQY
TRBJ1-2 | - | TRBV4-1 | 15 | ASSPRDTQLANYGYT
TRBJ2-5 | TRBD2 | TRBV5-6 | 12 | ASSQAGRRGTQY
TRBJ1-1 | - | TRBV10-1 | 12 | ASSAGQGSTEAF
TRBJ1-2 | TRBD1 | TRBV9 | 16 | ASSPRGSGTGGNYGYT
TRBJ1-1 | TRBD1 | TRBV5-1 | 14 | ASSLEGAGRETEAF
TRBJ1-6 | - | TRBV5-5 | 16 | ASSLEEISSSYNSPLH
TRBJ2-7 | - | TRBV18 | 13 | ASSPSPQGAYEQY
TRBJ2-1 | - | TRBV25-1 | 12 | ASNAGQPLDEQF
TRBJ2-1 | - | TRBV5-1 | 12 | ASSRLQGYNEQF
TRBJ1-6 | - | TRBV5-1 | 14 | ASSPGDISYNSPLH
TRBJ2-1 | TRBD1 | TRBV5-1 | 13 | ASSLGGTATNEQF
TRBJ1-5 | TRBD1 | TRBV5-8 | 14 | ASSLDRGFVNQPQH
TRBJ1-4 | - | TRBV7-9 | 11 | ASSPTTPEKLF
TRBJ2-3 | - | TRBV5-1 | 12 | ASSTRQDTDTQY
TRBJ1-2 | TRBD1 | TRBV19 | 12 | ASSIATGQASYT